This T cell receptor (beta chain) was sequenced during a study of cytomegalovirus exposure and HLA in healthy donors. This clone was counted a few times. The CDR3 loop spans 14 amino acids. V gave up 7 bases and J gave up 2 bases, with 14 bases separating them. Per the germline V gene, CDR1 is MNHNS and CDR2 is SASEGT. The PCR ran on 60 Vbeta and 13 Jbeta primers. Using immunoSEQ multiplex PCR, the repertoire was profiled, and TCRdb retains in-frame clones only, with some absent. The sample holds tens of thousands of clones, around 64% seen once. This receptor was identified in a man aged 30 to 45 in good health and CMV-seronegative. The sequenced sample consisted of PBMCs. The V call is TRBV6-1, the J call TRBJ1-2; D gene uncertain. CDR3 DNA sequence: TGTGCCAGCATCGAAAGGCGGGGAAACTATGGCTACACCTTC. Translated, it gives CASIERRGNYGYTF.